Listed here is a single T cell receptor beta chain. What antigen it recognizes has not been identified. No much larger clone exists at a distance of one base, and base qualities are not known. This record comes from a study of vaccination and CD4 T cells after COVID-19 (dated by TCRdb to between 2021 and 2024). Regarding the complete study: Convalescent patients had a positive SARS-CoV-2 result on nasal swab PCR, and of these patients, some 10 had mild disease and one had severe disease. Six males and four females were included in the convalescent cohort, with two Hispanic individuals, seven Caucasians, two Asians and one multiracial person represented. Each participant got two doses of either the Pfizer-BioNTech BNT162b2 vaccine (n=8) or the Moderna mRNA-1273 vaccine (n=2). Post-COVID blood samples were collected from convalescent patients a median of around 96 days after diagnosis, with a range of roughly 35 to 180 days. The time from the second vaccine dose to post-vaccine blood sampling had a median of approximately 72 days and ranged from about 14 to 241 days. In 10 COVID-19 convalescent patients and a few infection-naive healthy vaccine recipients, researchers compared the spike-specific CD4+ TCR repertoire from before mRNA vaccination with the repertoire from after. Broad study findings and their caveats: The study included relatively few convalescent patients and did not analyze early timepoints after natural infection. The median count of SARS-CoV-2-reactive clonotypes went up from around 23 after infection to around 38 after vaccination, although the change was not significant. In convalescent patients, a median roughly 88% of post-vaccine SARS-CoV-2-reactive clones were detected only after vaccination, suggesting vaccine-specific priming. Nearly all vaccine-specific clones in convalescent patients (304 of 307) were mono-reactive for SARS-CoV-2 spike rather than cross-reactive with common cold coronaviruses.

The protocol used for the library was PCR. TCRdb names Illumina iSeq 100 as the instrument used. Per the original workflow: Non-productive sequences were removed, and CDR3s not starting with C, not ending with F or W, or shorter than 7 amino acids were discarded. Using R version 3.6.1, CDR3 homology was evaluated through Levenshtein distances (stringdist) along with unrooted phylogenetic trees (ape). The public reads were reanalyzed by TCRdb: fastp trimming at Q25, MiXCR alignment, in-frame beta chains only. Each entry merges the rows of one CDR3 protein and shows their most common DNA and genes. TCRdb's processing, not the authors' own work, is the source of the V and J calls. Within this sample are about 20,000 distinct CDR3 sequences, with around 63% of them counted one time only. The top ten constitute around 1.1% of the sample. The convalescent patients' positive SARS-CoV-2 PCR tests fell between March and December 2020, which was before the Alpha, Beta and Delta variants emerged in the United States. Ficoll-Paque Plus gradient centrifugation was used to isolate PBMCs from whole blood, and the isolated PBMCs were then either used fresh or cryopreserved at -140C.

The input for sequencing was CD4+ T cells from blood, taken after SARS-CoV-2 vaccination. The origin of this receptor is a human donor who had recovered from COVID-19.

The sequenced DNA is TGCAGTGCTAGTATGCGCGTACGCCCACATGAGTCATCTGGGGCCAACGTCCTGACTTTC. It translates as CSASMRVRPHESSGANVLTF. This chain joins TRBV20-1 to TRBJ2-6, with no reliable assignment of the D segment. V drops 3 bases and J drops 1 base, leaving 25 bases in between. From the cysteine up to the phenylalanine, the CDR3 has a length of 20 residues. The kept DNA is CDR3 alone, 60 bases in frame from the first base. The germline V gene (reference sequence) yields DFQATT for CDR1 and SNEGSKA for CDR2.